These T cell receptor beta chains were read from a single sample in a study of blood T cells in healthy people across ages. MiXCR was run by TCRdb on the 5' RACE reads, yielding one entry per CDR3 protein. The data contain about 670,000 distinct CDR3 sequences, approximately 52% of them singletons. The material sequenced was blood. These receptor sequences come from a woman older than 75 in good health. The CDR3 runs from the conserved cysteine through the conserved F or W. D genes are given only for firm matches. The size entry is marked missing in some rows and otherwise reads once, few, many or a size class.

D gene,clone size,V gene,J gene,CDR3 DNA,CDR3 protein
NA,many,TRBV5-1,TRBJ2-5,TGCGCCAGCAGCCTAACACCGGGCGTCCAAGAGACCCAGTACTTC,CASSLTPGVQETQYF
NA,NA,TRBV7-2,TRBJ1-5,TGTGCCAGCAGCCTACAGCCGAGGGGGGCTACTAATCAGCCCCAGCATTTT,CASSLQPRGATNQPQHF
TRBD2,many,TRBV18,TRBJ2-3,TGTGCCAGCTCACCTAGCGGGGGTCCCGGAGATACGCAGTATTTT,CASSPSGGPGDTQYF
TRBD1,many,TRBV11-2,TRBJ2-1,TGTGCCAGCAGCCGACAGGGCATCTACAATGAGCAGTTCTTC,CASSRQGIYNEQFF
NA,many,TRBV9,TRBJ2-7,TGTGCCAGCAGCGTAGGGGTCTCCCCGGGCGAGCAGTACTTC,CASSVGVSPGEQYF
NA,NA,TRBV12-3/TRBV12-4,TRBJ2-3,TGTGCCAGCAGCTCTGACCAGATTCGGGCAGATACGCAGTATTTT,CASSSDQIRADTQYF
NA,many,TRBV5-1,TRBJ1-1,TGCGCCAGCAGCTTTAGACGGGTGAACACTGAAGCTTTCTTT,CASSFRRVNTEAFF
NA,NA,TRBV3-1,TRBJ2-1,TGTGCCAGCAGCGCGAAAACCTACAATGAGCAGTTCTTC,CASSAKTYNEQFF
NA,NA,TRBV12-3/TRBV12-4,TRBJ1-4,TGTGCCAGCAGTTTAACCGGGTCGACTAATGAAAAACTGTTTTTT,CASSLTGSTNEKLFF
NA,few,TRBV20-1,TRBJ1-5,TGCAGTGCCCCGGGTCCCGGGACACAAATCAATCAGCCCCAGCATTTT,CSAPGPGTQINQPQHF
NA,NA,TRBV18,TRBJ1-2,TGTGCCAGCTCACCACCCAGGACAACCACTAACTATGGCTACACCTTC,CASSPPRTTTNYGYTF
NA,many,TRBV10-3,TRBJ1-2,TGTGCCATCAGTGACCAGGGGCCCAACTATGGCTACACCTTC,CAISDQGPNYGYTF
TRBD2,NA,TRBV7-3,TRBJ2-3,TGTGCCAGCAGCCGTTATGGACTAGCGGGGGGACGCGCAGATACGCAGTATTTT,CASSRYGLAGGRADTQYF
TRBD2,few,TRBV12-3/TRBV12-4,TRBJ2-1,TGTGCCGGCGGGACTAGCGGACGTTACAATGAGCAGTTCTTC,CAGGTSGRYNEQFF
TRBD1,NA,TRBV7-9,TRBJ2-7,TGTGCCAGCAGTTTCGGGACAGGGAACGTGGCCTACGAGCAGTACTTC,CASSFGTGNVAYEQYF
NA,NA,TRBV4-2,TRBJ2-7,TGTGCCAGCAGCCTTGCCCTTTGGGCCCACGAGCAGTACTTC,CASSLALWAHEQYF
NA,NA,TRBV4-2,TRBJ2-7,TGTGCCAGCAGCCAAGATCGGGGGGACACCACCTACGAGCAGTACTTC,CASSQDRGDTTYEQYF
NA,NA,TRBV29-1,TRBJ2-7,TGCAGCGTCACGACAGAGAGCTCCTACGAGCAGTACTTC,CSVTTESSYEQYF
TRBD2,NA,TRBV20-1,TRBJ2-1,TGCAGCCCAGGACTAGCGGGAGGTCTAAATCGGAATGAGCAGTTCTTC,CSPGLAGGLNRNEQFF
NA,NA,TRBV29-1,TRBJ2-7,TGCAGCGTCGCATGGGGAAACGAGCAGTACTTC,CSVAWGNEQYF
TRBD2,NA,TRBV9,TRBJ2-2,TGTGCCAGCAGCCAACGGGCGGGAGCGGGCACCGGGGAGCTGTTTTTT,CASSQRAGAGTGELFF
NA,NA,TRBV11-1,TRBJ2-7,TGTGCCAGCAGCATCACAGGGTACGAGCAGTACTTC,CASSITGYEQYF
NA,NA,TRBV5-1,TRBJ1-3,TGCGCCAGCAGCTTGGGGGCAAGACCCGACTCTGGAAACACCATATATTTT,CASSLGARPDSGNTIYF
NA,NA,TRBV10-2,TRBJ2-3,TGCGCCAGCACATCGGGGCTGGGGGGAGATACGCAGTATTTT,CASTSGLGGDTQYF
NA,many,TRBV2,TRBJ2-1,TGTGCCAGCAGTGAGTCATCCAGTCGGGATGAGCAGTTCTTC,CASSESSSRDEQFF
NA,NA,TRBV15,TRBJ1-5,TGTGCCACCAGCAGAGGGGATTTTAGCAATCAGTCCCAGCATTTT,CATSRGDFSNQSQHF